This entry features one TCR beta chain sequence. V lost 3 bases to trimming and J lost 1 base, with 11 bases between them. Germline V lookup: CDR1 MNHNS, CDR2 SASEGT. The CDR3 extends over 15 amino acids. Clones were read by immunoSEQ multiplex PCR, and TCRdb kept only the in-frame ones, dropping some. Of roughly 150,000 clones listed, approximately 73% were seen once; the top ten hold more than 3%. These data come from a study of blood T cell repertoires in COVID-19. The source is a woman aged 80 or over with acute or convalescent COVID-19. The rearrangement links TRBV6-1 to TRBJ2-3, with D maybe TRBD2 (5 bases). Sequencing used peripheral blood. As DNA, the CDR3 is TGTGCCAGCAGTGACCCCGGACTCGGCACAGATACGCAGTATTTT. It yields the protein CASSDPGLGTDTQYF.